This TCR beta chain is drawn from a study of cytotoxic CD8 clonotypes in ibrutinib-treated CLL. Study in general: Response samples were taken after a median of approximately 11 months on treatment, range 6 to 36.

By share of the sample, this clone is medium-sized (0.01 to 0.1%). Its target is unknown. Looked up from germline, CDR1 is SEHNR and CDR2 is FQNEAQ (reference sequence). The CDR3 is made up of 16 amino acids. V lost 5 bases, J lost 1 base, and 15 bases lay in between. General study findings and limits: Baseline-level clonality went beyond age-matched healthy donors and moved in step with circulating CD8+ T-cell counts. Baseline levels were approached again at progression, after clonality had risen at ibrutinib response.

Generated by immunoSEQ multiplex PCR, the TCRdb table keeps only in-frame clones and is missing some. The repertoire holds tens of thousands of clones, with around 60% as singletons. The TCR sequence derives from a human donor with chronic lymphocytic leukemia. The source material was PBMCs, sampled after 24 months of ibrutinib treatment. V usage is TRBV7-9 and J usage is TRBJ2-1; a weak D match, TRBD2 (6 bases). The CDR3, as DNA: TGTGCCAGCAGCCCCGTGGGGGGAGAGTCCTACAATGAGCAGTTCTTC. This codes for CASSPVGGESYNEQFF.